Below are 20 T cell receptor beta chains sequenced from a single sample in a study of T cell responses to AZD1222 COVID-19 vaccine. Data came from immunoSEQ multiplex PCR; TCRdb stores just in-frame clones and leaves some out. The sample has fewer than 130,000 clones, about 95% seen once. The sequencing used peripheral blood, collected 28 days after the second AZD1222 dose. The receptors here all came from an adult who received the AZD1222 COVID-19 vaccine.

The gene calls are TRBV6-6 and TRBJ2-1; D is perhaps TRBD2 (5 bases). Germline V CDR1 and CDR2: MNHNY, SVGAGI (reference sequence). CDR3 length: 15 amino acids. With 0 bases removed from V and 8 bases from J, the gap between germline ends came to 14 bases. This CDR3 is CASSYSGRARDEQFF. The CDR3 region has the DNA TGTGCCAGCAGTTACTCGGGTCGGGCGAGGGATGAGCAGTTCTTC.

As regards this clone: The sample carries other DNA sequences with the same CDR3. The V gene is TRBV27, the J gene TRBJ2-1; D is unresolved. Germline V lookup: CDR1 MNHEY, CDR2 SMNVEV (reference sequence). Trimming left V 1 base short and J 9 bases short, with 4 bases between. The CDR3 is made up of 11 amino acids. CDR3 DNA sequence: TGTGCCAGCAGTTTATACGGTGAGCAGTTCTTC. Translation: CASSLYGEQFF.

This clone has a single count. V is TRBV2 and J is TRBJ1-5; D not resolved. Germline V gene lookup returns CDR1 SNHLY and CDR2 FYNNEI. There are 12 residues in the CDR3. The V end was cut by 8 bases, the J end by 2 bases, with 7 bases between. The CDR3 bases are TGTGCCAGCGGGGATGGCAATCAGCCCCAGCATTTT. Its translation is CASGDGNQPQHF.

The chain couples TRBV19 to TRBJ2-7; 10 bases fit TRBD1. The germline gives CDR1 LNHDA, CDR2 SQIVND (reference sequence). This CDR3 region has 15 residues. Trimming at V came to 4 bases and at J to 2 bases, leaving 5 bases not matched to a gene. For the CDR3, the DNA is TGTGCCAGTAGTAGGTGGACAGGGGGTACCTACGAGCAGTACTTC. This codes for CASSRWTGGTYEQYF.

V and J are TRBV28 and TRBJ2-1; possible D gene TRBD2, 6 bases. Between the trimmed V and J ends, which lost 3 bases and 7 bases, there was a span of 19 bases. Germline-derived CDR1 and CDR2 are MDHEN and SYDVKM. This CDR3 is 16 amino acids long. The CDR3 is CASSFEERRAKNEQFF. In nucleotides, the CDR3 is TGTGCCAGCAGTTTTGAGGAGCGGAGGGCGAAAAATGAGCAGTTCTTC. Variable domain in full (rest from reference TRBV28 and TRBJ2-1): DVKVTQSSRYLVKRTGEKVFLECVQDMDHENMFWYRQDPGLGLRLIYFSYDVKMKEKGDIPEGYSVSREKKERFSLILESASTNQTSMYLCASSFEERRAKNEQFFGPGTRLTVL.

The chain joins TRBV11-2 to TRBJ2-7; D is unresolved. CDR1 is SGHAT and CDR2 is FQNNGV in the germline V gene. This CDR3 is built from 12 residues. The V end lost 1 base, the J end lost 3 bases, and 4 bases lay between the germline ends. CDR3 sequence: CASSLGYYEQYF. For the CDR3, the DNA is TGTGCCAGCAGCTTAGGTTACTACGAGCAGTACTTC.

This chain uses TRBV7-9 with TRBJ1-1, with D unresolved. The V end was cut by 1 base, the J end by 8 bases, with 8 bases between. The CDR3 has 12 amino acids. The V gene's germline CDR1 is SEHNR and CDR2 FQNEAQ (reference sequence). The CDR3 DNA is TGTGCCAGCAGCTTAGTTCCGACAGAAGCTTTCTTT. Translated: CASSLVPTEAFF.

The CDR3 is CASSKGQGNTEAFF. Written as DNA, the CDR3 is TGTGCCAGCAGCAAGGGACAGGGGAACACTGAAGCTTTCTTT. The chain is built from TRBV3-1 (or the pseudogene TRBV3-2) and TRBJ1-1; 9 bases line up with TRBD1. The CDR3 covers 14 residues. Germline loops: CDR1 LGHDT, CDR2 YNNKEL (reference sequence). After removal of 5 bases from V and 1 base from J, the junction contained 2 bases not matched to a gene.

The genes are TRBV11-2 and TRBJ1-5; D is possibly TRBD1 (6 bases). CDR1 SGHAT and CDR2 FQNNGV come from the germline V gene. The CDR3 contains 14 residues. The germline V and J ends were trimmed by 5 bases and 6 bases, with 14 bases remaining between them. The CDR3, as DNA: TGTGCCAGCAGCCAACAGGGAGACGGTCAGCCCCAGCATTTT. This sequence encodes CASSQQGDGQPQHF.

CDR3 coding DNA: TGTGCCAGCACCCTACCTGGACCGAGCACTGAAGCTTTCTTT. The encoded protein is CASTLPGPSTEAFF. The chain carries TRBV6-5 and TRBJ1-1, with D hard to call. The V end was cut by 7 bases, the J end by 4 bases, with 16 bases between. Germline CDR1 is MNHEY and CDR2 is SVGAGI. The CDR3 length is 14 residues.

The rearrangement uses TRBV12-3 or TRBV12-4 and TRBJ2-2, with 7 bases fitting TRBD2. The CDR3 loop spans 12 amino acids. V shed 11 bases, J shed 6 bases, and the junction held 6 bases outside the gene matches. This chain's CDR3 is CALKRGAGELFF. CDR3 nucleotides: TGTGCCCTCAAACGGGGGGCCGGGGAGCTGTTTTTT.

This clone has a handful of counts. V gene TRBV27 combines with J gene TRBJ2-7; D ambiguous. This CDR3 region has 12 residues. Germline V lookup: CDR1 MNHEY, CDR2 SMNVEV (reference sequence). The germline V and J ends were trimmed by 6 bases and 10 bases, with 16 bases remaining between them. The CDR3 reads CASSALLGHQYF. The CDR3 DNA sequence: TGTGCCAGCAGCGCGTTATTAGGGCACCAGTACTTC.

The J gene is TRBJ2-1, the V gene TRBV11-2; 11 bases fit TRBD2. Germline trimming cut 5 bases from V and 0 bases from J; bases unmatched to any gene: 9. The CDR3 totals 18 residues. The V gene's germline CDR1 is SGHAT and CDR2 FQNNGV. CDR3 protein: CASSQQLAGASSYNEQFF. In DNA form, the CDR3 reads TGTGCCAGCAGCCAACAACTAGCGGGGGCAAGCTCCTACAATGAGCAGTTCTTC.

The chain uses TRBV18 and TRBJ1-4; TRBD1 matches 7 bases. The length of the CDR3 is 16 residues. The germline CDR1 and CDR2 sequences are KGHSH and LQKENI. J gave up 1 base and V 2 bases, and 4 bases lay outside the gene matches. CDR3 sequence: CASSPAGQQTNEKLFF. The CDR3 nucleotides read TGTGCCAGCTCACCAGCGGGACAGCAAACTAATGAAAAACTGTTTTTT.

This clone was counted a few times. V gene TRBV5-8 combines with J gene TRBJ1-1, with D perhaps TRBD1 (5 bases). V lost 3 bases to trimming and J lost 1 base, with 10 bases between them. The CDR3 covers 14 residues. Germline assignment: CDR1 SGHTS and CDR2 YDEGEE. The chain's CDR3 is CASSSPGENTEAFF. CDR3 nucleotides: TGTGCCAGCAGCTCCCCGGGGGAGAACACTGAAGCTTTCTTT.

The rearrangement links TRBV3-1 (or the pseudogene TRBV3-2) to TRBJ2-5; either TRBD1 or TRBD2 may fit D (5 bases each). Germline V gene sequence: CDR1 LGHDT, CDR2 YNNKEL (reference sequence). CDR3 size: 15 residues. V gave up 4 bases and J gave up 1 base, with 13 bases separating them. Here the CDR3 reads CASSPRDGGQETQYF. CDR3 coding DNA: TGTGCCAGCAGCCCTCGAGATGGGGGCCAAGAGACCCAGTACTTC.

This clone came up once. The rearrangement uses TRBV4-1 and TRBJ2-3, with D possibly being TRBD1 (5 bases). Germline V gene sequence: CDR1 MGHRA, CDR2 YSYEKL. The CDR3 runs to 17 residues. The V and J ends lost 0 bases and 4 bases respectively, with 17 bases between them. CDR3 protein: CASSQDRWQGVADTQYF. CDR3 sequence (DNA): TGCGCCAGCAGCCAAGATAGGTGGCAGGGCGTCGCAGATACGCAGTATTTT.

The DNA of the CDR3 is TGTGCCACCGGACTGGGACTAGCGGTCTACAATGAGCAGTTCTTC. Its translation: CATGLGLAVYNEQFF. The chain recombines TRBV15 with TRBJ2-1, with TRBD2 identical over 11 bases. The CDR3 runs to 15 residues. J lost 3 bases, V lost 8 bases, and 6 bases had no gene match. Germline V gene lookup returns CDR1 LNHNV and CDR2 YYDKDF (reference sequence).

V is TRBV29-1 and J is TRBJ2-5; 11 bases fit TRBD1. The CDR3 length is 13 residues. V dropped 6 bases and J dropped 5; count of bases not matched to a gene: 5. Germline values: CDR1 SQVTM, CDR2 ANQGSEA. DNA for the CDR3: TGCAGCGTGGAGGGACAGGGGGTCGAGACCCAGTACTTC. Protein product: CSVEGQGVETQYF.

This clone appeared once. V is TRBV6-6 and J is TRBJ1-5; 8 nucleotides line up with TRBD1. Trimming cost V 4 bases and J 8 bases; bases outside gene matches: 13. This CDR3 comprises 16 residues. Germline loops: CDR1 MNHNY, CDR2 SVGAGI (reference sequence). CDR3 DNA: TGTGCCAGCAGTTCCCGGACAGGGCCTCCGTATGAGCCCCAGCATTTT. Translating gives CASSSRTGPPYEPQHF.